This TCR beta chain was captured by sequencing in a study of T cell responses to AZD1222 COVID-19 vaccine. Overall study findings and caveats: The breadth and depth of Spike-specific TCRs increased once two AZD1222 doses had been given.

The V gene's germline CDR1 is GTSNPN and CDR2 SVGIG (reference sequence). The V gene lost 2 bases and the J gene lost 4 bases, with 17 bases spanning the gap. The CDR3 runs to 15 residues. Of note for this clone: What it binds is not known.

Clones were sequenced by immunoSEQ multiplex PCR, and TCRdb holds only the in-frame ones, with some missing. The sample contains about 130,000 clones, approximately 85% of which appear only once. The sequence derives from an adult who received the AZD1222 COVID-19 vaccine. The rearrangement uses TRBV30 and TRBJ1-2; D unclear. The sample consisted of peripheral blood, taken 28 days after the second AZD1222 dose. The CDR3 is CAWSWQGSIGYGYTF. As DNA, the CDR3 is TGTGCCTGGAGTTGGCAAGGAAGTATCGGCTATGGCTACACCTTC.